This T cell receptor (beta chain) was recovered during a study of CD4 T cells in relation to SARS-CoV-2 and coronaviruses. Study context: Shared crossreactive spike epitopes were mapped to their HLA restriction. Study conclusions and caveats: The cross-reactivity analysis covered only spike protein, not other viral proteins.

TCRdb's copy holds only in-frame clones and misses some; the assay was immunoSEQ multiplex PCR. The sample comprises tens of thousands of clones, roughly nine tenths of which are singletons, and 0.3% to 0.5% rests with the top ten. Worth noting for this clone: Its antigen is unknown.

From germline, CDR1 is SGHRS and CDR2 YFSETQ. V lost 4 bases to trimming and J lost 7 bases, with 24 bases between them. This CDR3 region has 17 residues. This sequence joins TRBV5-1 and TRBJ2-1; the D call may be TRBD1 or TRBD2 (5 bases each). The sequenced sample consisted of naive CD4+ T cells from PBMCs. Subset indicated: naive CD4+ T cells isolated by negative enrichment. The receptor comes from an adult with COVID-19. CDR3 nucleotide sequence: TGCGCCAGCAGCATTAGTTCCGGGACCTTCACCCTAAATGAGCAGTTCTTC. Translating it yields CASSISSGTFTLNEQFF.